This T cell receptor (beta chain) was recorded in a study of blood T cell repertoires in COVID-19. Some clones are missing from TCRdb's copy, which holds only in-frame ones; the method was immunoSEQ multiplex PCR. Here the sample spans roughly 100,000 clones, about 90% being singletons. With V trimmed by 4 bases and J by 4 bases, 3 bases remained unmatched. This CDR3 region has 14 residues. The V gene's germline CDR1 is LGHDT and CDR2 YNNKEL (reference sequence). Sequencing used peripheral blood. V usage is TRBV3-1 (or the pseudogene TRBV3-2) and J usage is TRBJ2-1, with TRBD2 matching over 8 bases. The clonotype was recovered from a human donor in a cohort sampled during active COVID-19. The CDR3 region is CASSPGGGYNEQFF. CDR3 bases: TGTGCCAGCAGCCCAGGCGGGGGGTACAATGAGCAGTTCTTC.